This is a list of T cell receptor beta chains from one sample in a study of Ad26.COV2.S vaccination and SARS-CoV-2 variants. Sequenced by immunoSEQ multiplex PCR; TCRdb stores in-frame clones only, minus some. This table holds about 350,000 clones, less than 90% found once. The specimen comprised peripheral blood, sampled in a trial of Ad26.COV2.S vaccine versus placebo. These receptors were obtained from a person aged 18 to 59 who received the Ad26.COV2.S COVID-19 vaccine or a placebo. CDR3s include the opening cysteine and the closing phenylalanine or tryptophan. A D gene is named only where the DNA matches it firmly. The size entry is marked missing in some rows and otherwise reads once, few, many or a size class.

NA,TRBJ1-5,many,TRBV6-4,CASSEEYSNQPQHF,TGTGCCAGCAGTGAAGAGTATAGCAATCAGCCCCAGCATTTT
NA,TRBJ1-3,NA,TRBV10-3,CAIMSTSGNTIYF,TGTGCCATCATGAGCACCTCTGGAAACACCATATATTTT
TRBD1,TRBJ2-7,NA,TRBV6-5,CASRDGTGYEQYF,TGTGCCAGCAGAGACGGGACAGGGTACGAGCAGTACTTC
NA,TRBJ1-5,NA,TRBV6-2/TRBV6-3,CASSKTGGNQPQHF,TGTGCCAGCAGCAAGACTGGGGGCAATCAGCCCCAGCATTTT
NA,TRBJ1-2,NA,TRBV29-1,CSVEKAGRGYGYTF,TGCAGCGTTGAGAAGGCAGGGAGGGGCTATGGCTACACCTTC
TRBD1,TRBJ2-7,NA,TRBV9,CASSTRGQGFNEQYF,TGTGCCAGCAGCACCCGGGGACAGGGATTCAACGAGCAGTACTTC
NA,TRBJ1-4,few,TRBV3-1/TRBV3-2,CASSQERGQSEKLFF,TGTGCCAGCAGCCAAGAACGGGGGCAGAGTGAAAAACTGTTTTTT
NA,TRBJ2-1,NA,TRBV3-1/TRBV3-2,CASSAVAYNEQFF,TGTGCCAGCAGTGCTGTCGCGTACAATGAGCAGTTCTTC
NA,TRBJ2-3,NA,TRBV11-2,CASSSMDTSDTQYF,TGTGCCAGCAGCTCAATGGACACTTCAGATACGCAGTATTTT
TRBD2,TRBJ2-3,NA,TRBV10-3,CATQWTSGGAGDTQYF,TGTGCCACCCAGTGGACTAGCGGGGGGGCGGGAGATACGCAGTATTTT
NA,TRBJ2-1,NA,TRBV5-1,CASSPDYLKNEQFF,TGCGCCAGCAGCCCGGACTACCTTAAAAATGAGCAGTTCTTC
NA,TRBJ2-2,NA,TRBV19,CASSINPATNTGELFF,TGTGCCAGTAGTATAAATCCTGCAACAAACACCGGGGAGCTGTTTTTT
TRBD1,TRBJ1-2,NA,TRBV29-1,CSATLDREDYGYTF,TGCAGCGCAACACTCGACAGGGAAGACTATGGCTACACCTTC
TRBD1,TRBJ2-2,NA,TRBV7-3,CASRRDRGISGELFF,TGTGCCAGCAGACGGGACAGGGGAATATCCGGGGAGCTGTTTTTT
NA,TRBJ2-4,NA,TRBV10-3,CAISGHRDVAKNIQYF,TGTGCCATCAGTGGGCACAGGGACGTAGCCAAAAACATTCAGTACTTC
NA,TRBJ2-5,few,TRBV24-1,CATSATTGLQETQYF,TGTGCCACCAGTGCTACGACAGGACTCCAAGAGACCCAGTACTTC
NA,TRBJ1-1,NA,TRBV10-1,CASSAEDGVGAFF,TGCGCCAGCAGCGCCGAGGACGGGGTTGGAGCTTTCTTT
TRBD2,TRBJ2-7,NA,TRBV27,CASSLRALAGSYEQYF,TGTGCCAGCAGTTTAAGGGCCCTAGCGGGGTCCTACGAGCAGTACTTC
NA,TRBJ1-2,NA,TRBV30,CAWSVQLGYGYTF,TGTGCCTGGAGTGTCCAGCTTGGCTATGGCTACACCTTC
NA,TRBJ1-2,NA,TRBV7-8,CASSPGTSNGYTF,TGTGCCAGCAGCCCCGGGACCTCCAATGGCTACACCTTC
NA,TRBJ2-5,NA,TRBV7-6,CASSLGASQETQYF,TGTGCCAGCAGCTTAGGAGCGAGCCAAGAGACCCAGTACTTC
NA,TRBJ1-5,NA,TRBV18,CASSPGDRQPQHF,TGTGCCAGCTCACCCGGGGATAGGCAGCCCCAGCATTTT
TRBD2,TRBJ2-1,NA,TRBV5-1,CASRPTGTSGNEQFF,TGCGCCAGCAGACCGACCGGGACTAGCGGGAATGAGCAGTTCTTC
TRBD1,TRBJ2-6,NA,TRBV24-1,CATSDHRGLVSGANVLTF,TGTGCCACCAGTGATCACAGGGGGCTAGTCTCTGGGGCCAACGTCCTGACTTTC
TRBD2,TRBJ2-5,NA,TRBV10-3,CAISVGAGGQETQYF,TGTGCCATCAGTGTTGGGGCGGGGGGCCAAGAGACCCAGTACTTC
TRBD2,TRBJ2-7,NA,TRBV19,CASSPKSGGAFFYEQYF,TGTGCCAGTAGTCCTAAGAGCGGGGGGGCTTTCTTTTACGAGCAGTACTTC
NA,TRBJ2-1,NA,TRBV7-9,CALESLEAPSSYNEQFF,TGTGCCCTAGAAAGTCTCGAAGCCCCCAGCTCCTACAATGAGCAGTTCTTC
NA,TRBJ2-1,NA,TRBV6-2/TRBV6-3,CASSSPEFKGEFF,TGTGCCAGCAGTTCGCCGGAGTTTAAGGGGGAGTTCTTC
NA,TRBJ2-2,NA,TRBV7-3,CASSLGQSTGELFF,TGTGCCAGCAGCTTAGGACAAAGCACCGGGGAGCTGTTTTTT
TRBD1,TRBJ1-2,NA,TRBV28,CASRRRGQLTYGYTF,TGTGCCAGCAGGAGGAGGGGACAGCTAACGTATGGCTACACCTTC
NA,TRBJ1-1,NA,TRBV9,CASSVGGPGVTEAFF,TGTGCCAGCAGCGTAGGTGGGCCGGGGGTCACTGAAGCTTTCTTT
NA,TRBJ2-5,NA,TRBV5-5,CASSTSGQETQYF,TGTGCCAGCAGCACTAGTGGGCAAGAGACCCAGTACTTC
NA,TRBJ1-3,NA,TRBV2,CASRDNLFSGNTIYF,TGTGCCAGCAGGGATAACTTGTTCTCTGGAAACACCATATATTTT
NA,TRBJ1-2,medium-sized,TRBV18,CASSPRQPYGYTF,TGTGCCAGCTCACCACGGCAGCCCTATGGCTACACCTTC
NA,TRBJ2-6,once,TRBV2,CASSVYRPISGANVLTF,TGTGCCAGCAGTGTTTACAGGCCGATCTCTGGGGCCAACGTCCTGACTTTC